This TCR beta chain was found in a study of identical twins (dated by TCRdb to 2015 to 2016). Looking at the study overall: To test whether fetal clonotypes persist, this study deep-sequenced TCR alpha and beta repertoires from monozygotic twins, from unrelated adults of various ages, and from cord blood. To rule out contamination, the twin experiments were replicated at different times with different library preparation protocols. The full study reports these points: Out-of-frame TCR alpha sharing in monozygotic twins was systematically underestimated by recombination models, whereas sharing between unrelated individuals was in agreement with the recombination models. Compared with coincidental sharing between unrelated individuals, out-of-frame TCR alpha sequences shared between twins had an excess of sequences with low generation probability. A weaker excess of twin sharing was found in beta out-of-frame sequences because the signal-to-noise ratio was lowered by fewer shared sequences. Abundant cord blood beta clonotypes carried fewer insertions; young adult naive repertoires showed a weaker similar trend, while memory repertoires showed none. Because the same donors could not be followed over many years, the conclusions relied on cross-sectional statistical analysis. Invariant T cells such as MAIT and iNKT could partly confound zero-insertion analyses, though diverse VJ usage argued against this for most clonotypes.

The CDR3 sequence holds 15 residues, the cysteine and phenylalanine included. The entry retains the CDR3 DNA only, 45 bases that are in frame from base 1. V loses 1 base, J loses 2 bases, and the germline ends lie 10 bases apart. According to the germline V gene, CDR1 reads LGHNA and CDR2 reads YNFKEQ. Library creation used 5' RACE. The run used an Illumina HiSeq 2000. Template switching introduced a universal primer binding site; the final cDNA contained a unique molecular identifier, enabling accurate counting of TCR cDNA molecules. Specific primers in the conserved constant-segment region were used to synthesize first-strand cDNA for the TCR alpha and beta chains. To control for contamination, every cDNA library was double barcoded, receiving both a SMART-Mk sample barcode and Illumina barcodes. TruSeq adapter sequences, together with Illumina sample barcodes, were added in two successive PCR steps. The Illumina HiSeq platform was used with custom primers to sequence TCR alpha and beta cDNA libraries. Per the original workflow: MiGEC was used to process raw reads and extract unique molecular identifiers, and MiXCR was used to find CDR3 positions. Recombination models were inferred per individual with the repgenHMM and IGoR tools using an EM algorithm. The tcR package in R was used for shared clonotype analysis, with sharing normalized by the product of cloneset sizes. To study raw recombination free of thymic and clonal selection effects, out-of-frame nonproductive sequences were analyzed. TCRdb took the public reads, trimmed them with fastp at Q25, ran MiXCR for clone calling and kept in-frame beta chains. One record per CDR3 amino acid sequence lists the most common genes and DNA. The V and J calls, along with clone size, are taken from TCRdb and not from the paper's own processing. In this sample the table shows under 300,000 distinct CDR3 sequences, roughly 13% of which occur a single time. The ten largest clones take up approximately 4% of the sample.

Only healthy Caucasian donors were included. The twin cohort consisted of three pairs of female monozygotic twins, all aged roughly 18 to 29 years. Using Miltenyi CD45RO+ enrichment and human naive T-cell isolation kits, memory (CD45RO+) and naive T cells were isolated from PBMC. This clonotype was counted between two and nine times. The antigen it recognizes is unknown. No base quality values were provided; no much bigger clone lies one nucleotide off. These data were also reused for a study on yellow fever vaccine responses in identical twins. As the second study states: According to the authors, the vaccine-induced T cell response in identical twins seemed to be partly convergent and partly specific to each individual. In identical twins, the study followed T cell clones that responded to the vaccine with precision.

The clonotype originates from a woman aged 18-35 years in good health. The V and J genes are TRBV4-2 and TRBJ2-3; the D gene cannot be resolved beyond TRBD1 or TRBD2, each matching 5 bases. Sequencing input: memory (CD45RO+) T cells sorted from blood. Explained via the paper, the cell subset or site label denotes: CD45RO+ enriched T cells. The bases are TGTGCCAGCAGCCAAGCAGGGACCCCCACAGATACGCAGTATTTT. Its product reads: CASSQAGTPTDTQYF.